These T cell receptor beta chains were read from a single sample in a study of T-cell reconstitution after alpha-beta-depleted transplantation in children. MiXCR, applied by TCRdb to the PCR reads, yields one record per CDR3 protein. The sample consists of fewer than 400,000 distinct CDR3 sequences, roughly 21% of them appearing once. Sequenced here: PBMCs from the stem cell graft donor, sampled from the stem cell graft. These receptors were collected from a human donor who donated a stem cell graft to a child with acute myeloid leukemia. The CDR3 runs from the conserved cysteine through the conserved F or W. D genes are given only for firm matches.

J gene,V gene,D gene,CDR3 protein
TRBJ2-7,TRBV12-3/TRBV12-4,TRBD2,CASSLGGLATIREQYF
TRBJ2-2,TRBV20-1,NA,CSAGDSGQGGELFF
TRBJ2-1,TRBV20-1,TRBD2,CSASLLGLVTVEQFF
TRBJ2-7,TRBV12-3/TRBV12-4,TRBD2,CASSSSASGRWLAYEQYF
TRBJ2-5,TRBV12-3/TRBV12-4,NA,CASSLEGLIGETQYF
TRBJ2-3,TRBV20-1,NA,CSARVVGETYRTDTQYF
TRBJ2-7,TRBV29-1,NA,CSASIGYEQYF
TRBJ2-7,TRBV6-5,NA,CASSYSRVGDEQYF
TRBJ2-2,TRBV28,TRBD2,CASSLAGGPGTGELFF
TRBJ2-3,TRBV24-1,NA,CATSDGRGTDTQYF
TRBJ2-1,TRBV29-1,NA,CSVEAGRRGNEQFF
TRBJ1-5,TRBV12-3/TRBV12-4,NA,CASSPRRASGQPQHF
TRBJ2-7,TRBV28,NA,CATWAHSYEQYF
TRBJ2-5,TRBV12-3/TRBV12-4,NA,CASMRAGVETQYF
TRBJ2-3,TRBV5-1,TRBD1,CASSYTGGWTDTQYF
TRBJ2-2,TRBV28,TRBD2,CASSLSPSGRVTGELFF
TRBJ2-1,TRBV7-2,TRBD2,CASSPEGGLAVYNEQFF
TRBJ2-2,TRBV7-8,TRBD1,CATSKDRGSGELFF
TRBJ2-1,TRBV27,TRBD1,CASSPRAGGIEQFF
TRBJ2-7,TRBV20-1,TRBD2,CSARDGRAGQYF
TRBJ2-3,TRBV24-1,TRBD2,CATSEAGLANTDTQYF
TRBJ2-5,TRBV10-3,NA,CAISVEAGLKETQYF
TRBJ2-6,TRBV21-1,NA,CASNDRGSDGANVLTF
TRBJ2-1,TRBV20-1,TRBD2,CSATSPGLAGNNEQFF
TRBJ2-1,TRBV5-5,NA,CASSLVIRNNEQFF
TRBJ2-1,TRBV7-9,TRBD2,CASRWTSGMDEQFF
TRBJ1-4,TRBV5-1,NA,CASRWTKNEKLFF
TRBJ2-3,TRBV5-1,TRBD2,CASSFRLTSGFTSTDTQYF
TRBJ1-2,TRBV29-1,TRBD1,CSVVGDPQGSYGYTF
TRBJ1-1,TRBV7-9,NA,CASSQAAGPAEAFF
TRBJ1-6,TRBV12-3/TRBV12-4,NA,CASSLGTEGSPLHF
TRBJ2-7,TRBV20-1,TRBD2,CSARGLAGQNSYEQYF
TRBJ2-6,TRBV12-3/TRBV12-4,NA,CASSRLVSGANVLTF
TRBJ2-5,TRBV24-1,NA,CATSALPSGQSQETQYF
TRBJ2-1,TRBV20-1,NA,CSAQAPKEYNEQFF
TRBJ2-1,TRBV7-6,NA,CASSFTSGEQFF
TRBJ2-1,TRBV14,TRBD2,CASSPWTSGSLYNEQFF
TRBJ2-3,TRBV6-4,NA,CASSEKGRADTQYF
TRBJ2-1,TRBV29-1,NA,CSVDRAGQSYNEQFF
TRBJ1-4,TRBV28,NA,CAGRAGGATNEKLFF
TRBJ2-3,TRBV12-3/TRBV12-4,TRBD2,CASTPGLGQIRQYF
TRBJ2-7,TRBV20-1,TRBD2,CSATIAGGPREQYF
TRBJ2-7,TRBV11-2,TRBD2,CASSVRLAGAGDEQYF
TRBJ2-7,TRBV5-1,TRBD1,CASSRGQDNYEQYF
TRBJ2-1,TRBV10-3,TRBD2,CAINPGLGGYNEQFF
TRBJ1-1,TRBV20-1,NA,CSASRQPLNTEAFF